This entry concerns a single T cell receptor beta chain. Many counts were recorded for this clonotype. Its binding antigen is unknown. Nothing much larger sits one base from this clone, and base qualities are not available. Amplification of TCR beta CDR3 regions was carried out from RNA transcripts. The first round of RT-PCR for the TCR CDR3 was performed with the HTBI primer set and the Qiagen OneStep RT-PCR kit. Libraries were constructed in a second round of multiplex PCR, after which size selection and purification were carried out. Libraries were sequenced paired-end with 100 bp reads on an Illumina HiSeq2000. The authors processed their data as follows. SOAPnuke was used to process the raw data, removing reads that contained adapters or uncalled bases, had a mean Phred below 15, or lacked an exact match to the constant primer or identifier. High-quality paired reads were merged using COPE v1.2.5, and each unique nucleotide sequence was defined as a clonotype. MiTCR v1.1 was used to align the clonotypes against IMGT TRBV, TRBD and TRBJ reference segments. Analysis was restricted to V-J combinations with a frequency above 0.0001, which covered roughly 99% of repertoires. A TCS score was defined as the ratio between F50 (clonal expansion) and ExV (chaos), using BLOSUM62-based TCRdist between CDR3 peptides within each V-J. Welch's t-statistics and random forest reduced 500 to 650 V-J features to some 14, which were used in a naive Bayes classifier (R e1071). The public sequencing data were trimmed at Q25 with fastp and processed into clonotypes with MiXCR by TCRdb, which kept only in-frame beta chains. Records with the same CDR3 protein are collapsed into one entry carrying the most frequent genes and DNA. TCRdb, rather than the study authors, made the V and J calls. The sample table records roughly 600,000 distinct CDR3 sequences; about 14% of these occur just once. The leading ten clones occupy around 13% of the sample.

This sample was included in a study of T cells in Graves' hyperthyroidism and ophthalmopathy (dated by TCRdb to about 2019). Broadly, across the study: Peripheral blood was sampled at the time of initial diagnosis, prior to any treatment. To identify distinguishing TCR V-J signatures, a discovery cohort of around 98 patients was used, comprising under 45 with Graves' ophthalmopathy and some 60 with stable Graves' hyperthyroidism. Prospective prediction of ophthalmopathy was tested in an independent validation cohort consisting of 18 hyperthyroidism patients and 15 or so patients who later progressed to ophthalmopathy. The 100 or so discovery patients were divided at random into training and test sets in a 7:3 ratio. Thyroid tissue and blood T-cell repertoires from about 6 Graves' hyperthyroidism patients were also compared in the study. After sampling, hyperthyroidism patients received methimazole starting at 30 mg daily, and ophthalmopathy patients received high-dose intravenous methylprednisolone. The paper reports TCR Vbeta CDR3 sequencing of over 120 peripheral blood samples: some 44 ophthalmopathy, approximately 74 hyperthyroidism and approximately 17 progressor patients.

On the study overall, not on this receptor specifically: Most expanded thyroid clonotypes (frequency above 0.001) were also detected in blood, a finding suggesting that blood repertoires may reflect thyroid immune responses. No statistical method was used to set the sample size in advance, and investigators knew the group allocation. Ophthalmopathy was separated from stable hyperthyroidism by a 13 V-J signature model, with around 88% sensitivity and about 84% specificity obtained in cross-validation and 80%/75% obtained in testing. In validation, the model predicted progression to ophthalmopathy with just under 71% sensitivity and around 72% specificity, a median of about 6 months before onset.

Moderately to severely active disease, a Clinical Activity Score of at least 3, a NOSPECS grade of at least 4, and a duration under 3 months were present in ophthalmopathy patients. The study excluded patients with uncontrolled infections, other autoimmune diseases, pregnancy or lactation. Diagnoses were established on the basis of clinical symptoms, serum thyroxine and TRAb, thyroid ultrasound, and orbital computed tomography. Ficoll-Paque density gradient centrifugation was used to isolate PBMCs from approximately 10 ml of fresh peripheral blood. Trizol reagent was used to extract total RNA, and RNA quality was then checked on an Agilent 2100 Bioanalyzer. The germline V gene yields MDHEN for CDR1 and SYDVKM for CDR2. The V end gives up 5 bases and the J end 0 bases, leaving 9 bases in the junction not matched to a gene. From the cysteine up to the phenylalanine, the CDR3 has a length of 17 residues. The read is trimmed to its CDR3 DNA, 51 bases read in frame from base 1.

The receptor was isolated from a woman aged 45-65 years with Graves' ophthalmopathy. The chain links TRBV28 with TRBJ2-4, with TRBD1 identical over 8 junction bases. The sample comprised blood. The CDR3 protein is CASSIDQGALAKNIQYF. The DNA sequence is TGTGCCAGCAGTATCGACCAGGGGGCGCTAGCCAAAAACATTCAGTACTTC.